The sequence of this TCR beta chain was determined in a study of Ad26.COV2.S vaccination and SARS-CoV-2 variants. Looking at the study overall: The trial was COV1001 and the donor's arm was Ad26.COV2.S. Ad26.COV2.S given intramuscularly, once or twice 56 days apart. Study-level findings and limits: After vaccination, substantial breadth of spike-specific CD8+ and CD4+ responses was reported. People given the vaccine had a wider spike-specific TCR breadth than placebo recipients did.

Sequencing used immunoSEQ multiplex PCR; TCRdb keeps in-frame clones, though not all of them. The table shows more than 400,000 clones, with roughly 90% occurring only once. Treatment in this sample: over 15 received Ad26.COV2.S at low or high dose, single or two shots; roughly 5 received placebo; per-sample allocation not given. It was on day 63 after the first vaccine or placebo injection that samples were taken. On this clone: The antigen is undetermined. The identical CDR3 is also encoded by other nucleotide sequences in the sample.

Sequencing used peripheral blood, obtained in a trial of Ad26.COV2.S vaccine versus placebo. The source of this sequence is a person between 18 and 59 years old who received the Ad26.COV2.S COVID-19 vaccine or a placebo.

The CDR3 is CASSQDRGGAYEQYF. For the CDR3, the DNA is TGCGCCAGCAGCCAAGATAGAGGGGGGGCCTACGAGCAGTACTTC. The gene calls are TRBV4-3 and TRBJ2-7, with D possibly matching TRBD2 (7 bases). V was clipped by 0 bases and J by 2 bases, with 11 bases between them. This CDR3 has 15 residues. Germline V CDR1 and CDR2: LGHNA, YSLEER.